This T cell receptor (beta chain) was recorded in a study of identical twins. Study conclusions and caveats: For monozygotic twins, models underestimated out-of-frame TCR alpha sharing. Rather than following the same donors, the conclusions depended on cross-sectional statistical analysis. Cord blood beta clonotypes present at high abundance carried fewer insertions; no such pattern appeared in memory repertoires.

Unique molecular identifiers were in the cDNA, with template-switch universal primer binding. TCRdb recomputed calls from the 5' RACE reads with MiXCR, one row per CDR3 protein. Of 1.5 million to 2 million distinct CDR3 sequences in the sample, 25% to 35% are singletons; the top ten hold approximately 0.29%. This clonotype was counted only a few times. What it recognizes is unknown. Germline V CDR1 and CDR2: SQVTM, ANQGSEA. This CDR3 has 14 amino acids. The J segment lost 12 bases and the V segment lost 3 bases, leaving 6 bases of the junction unmatched. This chain links TRBV29-1 with TRBJ2-1; 15 bases match TRBD2. Sequenced material: cord blood. The receptor comes from a newborn girl in good health. CDR3 sequence (DNA): TGCAGCGTTGATACCGGGACTAGCGGGAGGCCGCAGTTCTTC. Translating it yields CSVDTGTSGRPQFF.